This T cell receptor (beta chain) stems from a study of T cells after yellow fever vaccination. The study's findings and limits: The study found a weaker secondary response that peaked faster, day 5 versus 15.

This clonotype was observed at least ten times. The CDR3 is 15 amino acids. V was pared by 2 bases and J by 5 bases, with 3 bases of the junction left unmatched. Per germline, CDR1 LGHNA and CDR2 YSLEER. TCRdb recomputed calls from the 5' RACE reads with MiXCR, one row per CDR3 protein. In the table there are under 55,000 distinct CDR3 sequences, 6% to 8.5% of which are singletons. The chain links TRBV4-3 to TRBJ2-5; 12 nucleotides line up with TRBD2. Source: CD8+ T cells not binding an NS4B(214-222) dextramer, sorted from PBMCs, taken 35 to 50 days after the first yellow fever vaccination. This clonotype originated in a man between 18 and 29 years old who received the YFV17D yellow fever vaccine. CDR3 protein: CASSQLAGGLETQYF. CDR3 in DNA: TGCGCCAGCAGCCAACTAGCGGGGGGGCTGGAGACCCAGTACTTC.